A single sample is the source of the 31 T cell receptor beta chains below, sequenced in a study of blood T cell repertoires in COVID-19. Using immunoSEQ multiplex PCR, the repertoire was profiled, and TCRdb retains in-frame clones only, with some absent. The profile shows tens of thousands of clones, about nine tenths of them singletons. Sequencing was done on a sample of peripheral blood. The receptors were sampled from a man in his fifties with COVID-19, enrolled during active disease.

The CDR3 bases are TGTGCCATCACCAAGGACATCTCTGGGGCCAACGTCCTGACTTTC. Its protein product is CAITKDISGANVLTF. This chain joins TRBV10-3 and TRBJ2-6; a possible D gene is TRBD1 (5 bases). V was trimmed by 7 bases and J by 0 bases, leaving 10 bases between them. Germline loops: CDR1 ENHRY, CDR2 SYGVKD. This CDR3 comprises 15 residues.

This clone was counted once. The CDR3 nucleotides are TGTGCCTGGAGTAAGGGGGTAGGGTATGGCTACACCTTC. As protein: CAWSKGVGYGYTF. This chain uses TRBV30 with TRBJ1-2, with D possibly matching TRBD1 (6 bases). Per germline, CDR1 GTSNPN and CDR2 SVGIG (reference sequence). The V end lost 2 bases, the J end lost 5 bases, and 12 bases lay between the germline ends. The CDR3 consists of 13 residues.

The chain joins TRBV6-5 to TRBJ1-3; D unresolved. In germline, CDR1 is MNHEY, CDR2 SVGAGI. Between the trimmed V and J ends, which lost 6 bases and 1 base, there was a span of 10 bases. The CDR3 is 14 amino acids. CDR3 in DNA: TGTGCCAGCAGCCGGTCGGGGTCTGGAAACACCATATATTTT. Its translation: CASSRSGSGNTIYF.

V and J are TRBV5-4 and TRBJ1-4; D ambiguous. The CDR3 covers 12 residues. CDR1 and CDR2 from the germline V gene are SGHNT and YYREEE (reference sequence). The germline V and J ends were trimmed by 0 bases and 5 bases, with 2 bases remaining between them. CDR3 sequence: CASSLANEKLFF. In DNA, the CDR3 is TGTGCCAGCAGCTTGGCAAATGAAAAACTGTTTTTT.

The chain carries TRBV9 and TRBJ2-2, with TRBD1 matching over 9 bases. This CDR3 has 16 amino acids. The germline V gene has CDR1 SGDLS and CDR2 YYNGEE. V lost 1 base and J lost 5; bases outside the gene matches: 6. The DNA for the CDR3 is TGTGCCAGCAGCGTAATCGGGGACAGGGAAACCGGGGAGCTGTTTTTT. This encodes CASSVIGDRETGELFF.

The chain links TRBV12-3 or TRBV12-4 to TRBJ2-3; D gene ambiguous. This CDR3 spans 13 amino acids. V was clipped by 6 bases and J by 4 bases, with 11 bases between them. The CDR3 protein is CASSRWSADTQYF. The CDR3 DNA is TGTGCCAGCAGCCGTTGGAGTGCAGATACGCAGTATTTT.

The chain joins TRBV30 to TRBJ2-7; tentatively, D is TRBD1 (6 bases). The CDR3 spans 15 residues. Trimming took off 1 base at V and 2 bases at J, with 15 bases between the two ends. Germline V gene sequence: CDR1 GTSNPN, CDR2 SVGIG (reference sequence). The CDR3 here is CAWSARTAVPYEQYF. The CDR3 DNA is TGTGCCTGGAGTGCGAGGACAGCAGTCCCCTACGAGCAGTACTTC.

The chain employs TRBV12-3 or TRBV12-4 and TRBJ2-2; D possibly corresponds to TRBD1 (5 bases). This CDR3 has 12 residues. The V and J ends lost 1 base and 13 bases respectively, with 10 bases between them. The CDR3 loop reads CASSLGQGWLFF. Here the CDR3 DNA reads TGTGCCAGCAGTTTAGGGCAGGGCTGGCTGTTTTTT.

This sequence joins TRBV24-1 and TRBJ2-1; the match to TRBD2 covers 9 bases. The trim removed 6 bases at V and 5 bases at J, leaving 7 bases unmatched. The CDR3 loop spans 15 amino acids. Germline CDR1 KGHDR, CDR2 SFDVKD. CDR3 nucleotide sequence: TGTGCCACCAGTCTTAGCGGGAGTGAGGACAATGAGCAGTTCTTC. Residues: CATSLSGSEDNEQFF.

The count of this clone is one. V is TRBV23-1 and J is TRBJ2-1; TRBD1 aligns across 10 bases. TRBV23-1 is an ORF, with its function uncertain. The ends lost 4 bases at V and 6 bases at J; junction bases unmatched: 6. The CDR3 is 15 residues long. CDR3 sequence reads: CASSPTGGSVNEQFF. The DNA for the CDR3 is TGCGCCAGCAGTCCGACAGGGGGCTCGGTCAATGAGCAGTTCTTC.

This clone was picked up a small number of times. This sequence joins TRBV27 and TRBJ2-7; D remains ambiguous. V gave up 3 bases and J gave up 0 bases, with 12 bases separating them. The germline V gene has CDR1 MNHEY and CDR2 SMNVEV (reference sequence). This CDR3 region has 15 residues. CDR3 residues: CASSFDSLGSYEQYF. In DNA form, the CDR3 reads TGTGCCAGCAGTTTTGACTCCCTAGGCTCCTACGAGCAGTACTTC.

This clone turned up a few times. The V and J genes are TRBV3-1 (or the pseudogene TRBV3-2) and TRBJ1-5, with TRBD1 as a possible D gene (6 bases). Per the germline V gene, CDR1 is LGHDT and CDR2 is YNNKEL (reference sequence). Trimming shortened V by 1 base and J by 1 base, and 14 bases separated the two germline ends. The CDR3 sequence is 17 residues long. The CDR3 DNA reads TGTGCCAGCAGCCAAGCTACAGGACAGCCCAGCAATCAGCCCCAGCATTTT. This encodes CASSQATGQPSNQPQHF.

V usage is TRBV5-1 and J usage is TRBJ2-7; D is undetermined. There are 15 residues in the CDR3. The germline V gene encodes CDR1 SGHRS and CDR2 YFSETQ. V was shortened by 4 bases and J by 0 bases, with 14 bases between the two germline ends. The CDR3 nucleotides are TGCGCCAGCAGCCCCGCGCCCGTTAGCTCCTACGAGCAGTACTTC. Amino acids: CASSPAPVSSYEQYF.

This clone appeared a single time. The gene calls are TRBV21-1 and TRBJ2-5; TRBD2 was called by the table and not checked on the DNA. TRBV21-1 corresponds to a pseudogene. This CDR3 comprises 20 residues. This CDR3 reads CASINPKGLAAVDFQETQYF. CDR3 bases: TGTGCCAGCATCAACCCCAAGGGACTAGCGGCCGTTGACTTCCAAGAGACCCAGTACTTC.

The rearrangement uses TRBV5-6 and TRBJ2-7; a possible D gene is TRBD2 (7 bases). The V gene lost 0 bases and the J gene lost 5 bases, with 21 bases spanning the gap. The CDR3 runs to 17 residues. Germline V gives CDR1 SGHDT, CDR2 YYEEEE. CDR3 sequence: CASSLGGRGPHTDEQYF. The CDR3 coding sequence is TGTGCCAGCAGCTTGGGGGGGCGGGGGCCTCACACGGACGAGCAGTACTTC.

This chain connects TRBV2 to TRBJ1-4; TRBD1 matches at 8 bases. V dropped 0 bases and J dropped 7; count of bases not matched to a gene: 10. The CDR3 length is 17 residues. In germline, CDR1 is SNHLY, CDR2 FYNNEI. CDR3 in amino acids: CASSEARAGGLGEKLFF. CDR3 bases: TGTGCCAGCAGTGAAGCTAGGGCAGGGGGCTTAGGTGAAAAACTGTTTTTT.

The rearrangement uses TRBV4-1 and TRBJ1-1; TRBD1 aligns across 8 bases. With 0 bases clipped from V and 3 bases from J, the junction kept 3 bases outside the gene matches. CDR3 length: 15 amino acids. Germline CDR1 MGHRA, CDR2 YSYEKL. In DNA, the CDR3 is TGCGCCAGCAGCCAAGAGGACAGGGAGGACACTGAAGCTTTCTTT. It encodes CASSQEDREDTEAFF.

The chain couples TRBV16 to TRBJ2-6, with no clear D. The CDR3 extends over 18 amino acids. V was shortened by 5 bases and J by 0 bases, with 17 bases between the two germline ends. CDR1 and CDR2 (germline): KGHSY, FQNENV. CDR3 in DNA: TGTGCCAGCAGCAAAACCCAGACAAGCCACTCTGGGGCCAACGTCCTGACTTTC. Its protein is CASSKTQTSHSGANVLTF. Full variable domain (remainder filled in from reference TRBV16 and TRBJ2-6): GEEVAQTPKHLVRGEGQKAKLYCAPIKGHSYVFWYQQVLKNEFKFLISFQNENVFDETGMPKERFSAKCLPNSPCSLEIQATKLEDSAVYFCASSKTQTSHSGANVLTFGAGSRLTVL.

The rearrangement uses TRBV11-2 and TRBJ2-3, with 10 positions matching TRBD2. CDR1 is SGHAT, CDR2 FQNNGV, per germline. This CDR3 is built from 15 residues. V shed 5 bases and J 4 bases; nucleotides not matched to a gene: 6. The CDR3 loop reads CASSASGRFADTQYF. The CDR3 region has the DNA TGTGCCAGCAGCGCTAGCGGGAGATTCGCAGATACGCAGTATTTT.

This chain joins TRBV15 and TRBJ2-5, with D perhaps matching TRBD2 (7 bases). Germline V gene sequence: CDR1 LNHNV, CDR2 YYDKDF (reference sequence). V lost 7 bases and J lost 5, with 17 bases in between. The length of the CDR3 is 14 residues. CDR3 DNA sequence: TGTGCCACCACCTATGGGCGGGGGCGGGAGACCCAGTACTTC. Amino acids: CATTYGRGRETQYF.

The chain combines TRBV6-5 with TRBJ2-1; D perhaps matches TRBD1 (5 bases). CDR1 and CDR2 (germline): MNHEY, SVGAGI. V gave up 7 bases and J gave up 5 bases, with 12 bases separating them. The CDR3 contains 13 residues. The CDR3 region is CASTSPRDNEQFF. CDR3 sequence (DNA): TGTGCCAGCACCAGCCCCAGGGACAATGAGCAGTTCTTC.

V gene TRBV2 combines with J gene TRBJ1-3, with D possibly TRBD1 on 6 matching bases. CDR1 is SNHLY and CDR2 is FYNNEI in the germline V gene. The V end lost 3 bases, the J end lost 4 bases, and 13 bases lay between the germline ends. The CDR3 runs 15 residues. The CDR3 nucleotides are TGTGCCAGCAGTGAGTCCCCAGGGGCGGGAAACACCATATATTTT. It translates to CASSESPGAGNTIYF.

The chain joins TRBV5-1 to TRBJ2-5; 11 positions agree with TRBD1. In germline, CDR1 is SGHRS, CDR2 YFSETQ. This CDR3 is 15 amino acids long. The V segment lost 4 bases and the J segment 1 base; nucleotides outside the gene matches: 3. CDR3 nucleotide sequence: TGCGCCAGCAGCCTAGGGACAGGGGGCCAAGAGACCCAGTACTTC. Its translation is CASSLGTGGQETQYF. Drawing the rest from reference TRBV5-1 and TRBJ2-5, the complete variable domain is KAGVTQTPRYLIKTRGQQVTLSCSPISGHRSVSWYQQTPGQGLQFLFEYFSETQRNKGNFPGRFSGRQFSNSRSEMNVSTLELGDSALYLCASSLGTGGQETQYFGPGTRLLVL.

This chain links TRBV7-2 with TRBJ2-5, with TRBD2 as a possible D gene (6 bases). CDR1 is SGHTA and CDR2 is FQGNSA in the germline V gene. This CDR3 is 16 amino acids long. V lost 4 bases and J lost 5, with 20 bases in between. The CDR3 sequence: CASSYLAGNPGETQYF. As DNA, the CDR3 is TGTGCCAGCAGCTATCTCGCGGGAAATCCCGGGGAGACCCAGTACTTC. Complete variable domain (other parts from reference TRBV7-2 and TRBJ2-5): GAGVSQSPSNKVTEKGKDVELRCDPISGHTALYWYRQSLGQGLEFLIYFQGNSAPDKSGLPSDRFSAERTGGSVSTLTIQRTQQEDSAVYLCASSYLAGNPGETQYFGPGTRLLVL.

This chain links TRBV6-2 or TRBV6-3 with TRBJ2-7; 7 bases fit TRBD2. V was pared by 2 bases and J by 2 bases, with 12 bases of the junction left unmatched. CDR1 is MNHEY, CDR2 SVGEGT, per germline. The CDR3 spans 17 residues. CDR3 region: CASSYLPSGKMAYEQYF. CDR3 in DNA: TGTGCCAGCAGTTACCTCCCAAGCGGGAAGATGGCCTACGAGCAGTACTTC.

Only one count was recorded for this clone. This chain uses TRBV5-1 with TRBJ1-1, with a weak D call TRBD1 (5 bases). The CDR3 extends over 13 amino acids. CDR1 is SGHRS and CDR2 is YFSETQ in the germline V gene. V dropped 1 base and J dropped 4 bases, with 8 bases sitting between them. CDR3 nucleotide sequence: TGCGCCAGCAGCTTGCCGGGGGGCACTGAAGCTTTCTTT. Its protein product is CASSLPGGTEAFF.

This chain joins TRBV4-1 and TRBJ1-4, with a tentative D call TRBD1 (5 bases). CDR3 size: 15 residues. Germline CDR1 is MGHRA and CDR2 is YSYEKL. Trimming stripped 0 bases from V and 10 bases from J, with 15 bases between. CDR3 coding DNA: TGCGCCAGCAGCCAAGATGTTGGGGACGGGAGAAAACTGTTTTTT. This codes for CASSQDVGDGRKLFF.

The chain carries TRBV4-3 and TRBJ2-1; a weak D match, TRBD2 (5 bases). The ends were cut back, 0 bases at V and 3 bases at J, with 12 bases in the middle. The CDR3 is 16 amino acids. Germline V lookup: CDR1 LGHNA, CDR2 YSLEER. The CDR3 protein is CASSQEAPSIYNEQFF. CDR3 coding DNA: TGCGCCAGCAGCCAAGAAGCTCCTAGCATCTACAATGAGCAGTTCTTC.

V usage is TRBV11-3 and J usage is TRBJ2-1, with TRBD2 identical over 10 bases. Unmatched junction bases numbered 11, after V lost 5 bases and J lost 10 bases. Germline V gives CDR1 SGHNT, CDR2 YENEEA. The CDR3 is 15 amino acids. The CDR3 here is CASSKTSGAGGEQFF. CDR3 DNA sequence: TGTGCCAGCAGCAAAACTAGCGGGGCAGGGGGGGAGCAGTTCTTC.

This rearrangement joins TRBV7-9 to TRBJ2-1, with D unresolved. CDR3 size: 12 residues. The V and J ends lost 5 bases and 7 bases respectively, with 9 bases between them. CDR1 and CDR2 from the germline V gene are SEHNR and FQNEAQ (reference sequence). The CDR3 coding sequence is TGTGCCAGCAGCCGGAACTATAATGAGCAGTTCTTC. It yields the protein CASSRNYNEQFF.

This chain connects TRBV19 to TRBJ2-5; D remains ambiguous. The length of the CDR3 is 14 residues. CDR1 and CDR2 from the germline V gene are LNHDA and SQIVND (reference sequence). V was pared by 3 bases and J by 4 bases, with 12 bases between. The CDR3 DNA is TGTGCCAGTAGTATGTACAGTAACACAGAGACCCAGTACTTC. Encoded protein: CASSMYSNTETQYF.